The rows below give T cell receptor beta chains drawn from one sample of a study of cytomegalovirus exposure and HLA in healthy donors. TCRdb's copy holds only in-frame clones and misses some; the assay was immunoSEQ multiplex PCR. The sample carries hundreds of thousands of clones, about 89% recorded once. The sequencing input was PBMCs. These receptors all come from a woman aged 18-29 years in good health and CMV-seronegative. Both conserved end residues are part of each CDR3.

J,V,CDR3
TRBJ2-7,TRBV7-2,CASSPRLGRGAYEQYF
TRBJ1-2,TRBV5-4,CASSLGDRVGYTF
TRBJ2-5,TRBV6-1,CASSARPAGIETQYF
TRBJ1-2,TRBV23-1,CASSQSEQGHGYTF
TRBJ1-2,TRBV14,CASSQELRHGYTF
TRBJ2-5,TRBV7-9,CASSGGTGGRETQYF
TRBJ2-1,TRBV30,CAWSRDNYNEQFF
TRBJ2-7,TRBV19,CASSPAGGVLSDEQYF
TRBJ1-3,TRBV6-1,CASSERYSGNTIYF
TRBJ1-1,TRBV19,CASRGATEAFF
TRBJ2-5,TRBV4-2,CASSQDPLGSGGGTQYF
TRBJ2-3,TRBV7-3,CASSLTRVVTDTQYF
TRBJ2-3,TRBV7-9,CASSLVSRGTQYF
TRBJ2-7,TRBV7-9,CSSSLGQGSYEQYF
TRBJ2-5,TRBV12-5,CASGLGTPGDQETQYF
-,TRBV7-8,CASRQVAGGNYEQYF
TRBJ2-3,TRBV18,CASSSQGTGVITDTQYF
TRBJ2-7,TRBV6-5,CASKTGPSSYEQYF
TRBJ2-7,TRBV15,CATSRDRGGRYEQYF
TRBJ1-2,TRBV7-8,CASSLGAGYYGYTF
TRBJ2-3,TRBV5-1,CASSLQEGTDTQYF
TRBJ2-2,TRBV7-2,CASSTYTRNTGELFF
TRBJ1-1,TRBV30,CAWSGGTGDAFF
TRBJ2-4,TRBV30,CASPLLAGGPKPKNIQYF
TRBJ1-5,TRBV19,CASTPGISNQPQHF
TRBJ2-5,TRBV4-1,CASSQVRAKGETQYF
TRBJ2-5,TRBV19,CASSILAGGLETQYF
TRBJ1-4,TRBV5-1,CASSLDSYNEKLFF
TRBJ1-2,TRBV7-8,CASSVGTVEGYTF
TRBJ1-5,TRBV6-1,CASSSIFSNQPQHF